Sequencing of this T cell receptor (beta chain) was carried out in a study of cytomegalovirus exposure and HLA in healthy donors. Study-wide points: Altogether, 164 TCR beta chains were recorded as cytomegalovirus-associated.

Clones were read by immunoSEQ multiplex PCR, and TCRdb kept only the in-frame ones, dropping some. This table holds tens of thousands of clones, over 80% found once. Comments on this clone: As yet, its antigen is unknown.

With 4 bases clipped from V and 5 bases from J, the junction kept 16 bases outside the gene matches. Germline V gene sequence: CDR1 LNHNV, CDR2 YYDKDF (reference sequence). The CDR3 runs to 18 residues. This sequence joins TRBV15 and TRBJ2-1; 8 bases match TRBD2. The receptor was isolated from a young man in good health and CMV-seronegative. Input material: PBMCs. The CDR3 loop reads CATSIPTSGRGTNNEQFF. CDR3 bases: TGTGCCACCAGCATACCGACCAGCGGGAGAGGAACCAACAATGAGCAGTTCTTC.